These 17 T cell receptor beta chains were sequenced from one sample in a study. Tregs were sorted as CD4+CD25+CD127-/low cells. TCRdb independently ran MiXCR on the 5' RACE reads; one entry per CDR3 protein. The sample includes fewer than 55,000 distinct CDR3 sequences, 22% of them seen just once. The sequencing sample was made of Tregs sorted from a lymph node. The receptors here all came from a female donor with breast cancer.

This clonotype showed up just a few times. The CDR3 reads CASSHWGGEQYF. Written as DNA, the CDR3 is TGTGCCAGCAGCCATTGGGGAGGCGAGCAGTACTTC. V and J are TRBV3-1 and TRBJ2-7; D may be TRBD2 (6 bases). V dropped 3 bases and J dropped 6 bases, with 9 bases sitting between them. There are 12 residues in the CDR3. CDR1 is LGHDT and CDR2 is YNNKEL in the germline V gene (reference sequence).

There are many counts of this clonotype. V gene TRBV6-5 combines with J gene TRBJ1-5; D not certain. V gave up 6 bases and J gave up 0 bases, with 9 bases separating them. This CDR3 is built from 14 residues. Germline assignment: CDR1 MNHEY and CDR2 SVGAGI. The CDR3 is CASRRAYSNQPQHF. DNA of the CDR3: TGTGCCAGCAGGAGGGCGTATAGCAATCAGCCCCAGCATTTT.

This clonotype is medium-sized by share. This chain links TRBV4-2 with TRBJ2-1; D may be TRBD1 (5 bases). V was shortened by 0 bases and J by 5 bases, with 14 bases between the two germline ends. The CDR3 sequence is 16 residues long. The germline V gene encodes CDR1 LGHNA and CDR2 YNFKEQ. For the CDR3, the DNA is TGTGCCAGCAGCCAAGATTTTACAGGCTTTAACAATGAGCAGTTCTTC. This translates into CASSQDFTGFNNEQFF.

This clonotype was seen repeatedly, ten times or more. The V gene is TRBV6-5, the J gene TRBJ2-1; 7 nucleotides align to TRBD2. This CDR3 is 14 amino acids long. Germline V gene sequence: CDR1 MNHEY, CDR2 SVGAGI. Losses at the gene ends were 5 bases for V and 0 bases for J; bases not matched to a gene: 1. CDR3 protein: CASSGRASYNEQFF. The CDR3 nucleotides read TGTGCCAGCAGTGGGAGGGCCTCCTACAATGAGCAGTTCTTC.

This clonotype was detected a few times. The rearrangement joins TRBV12-3 or TRBV12-4 to TRBJ2-7; TRBD1 agrees at 11 bases. This CDR3 spans 14 amino acids. The trim removed 5 bases at V and 4 bases at J, leaving 4 bases unmatched. The CDR3 nucleotides read TGTGCCAGCAGTCTAGGGACAGGGGGTTACGAGCAGTACTTC. It specifies CASSLGTGGYEQYF.

This clonotype was detected a few times. The DNA is left out, because the CDR3 cannot be placed on it with certainty; the CDR3 is given as TCRdb lists it. This chain connects TRBV28 to TRBJ2-7; the table's D call, TRBD1, has no DNA check behind it. Germline V CDR1 and CDR2: MDHEN, SYDVKM. The CDR3 has 15 residues if both end residues are counted. CDR3 amino acids: CASSTSGTGGNEQYF.

The chain links TRBV6-6 to TRBJ1-1; no definite D call. V was pared by 5 bases and J by 3 bases, with 10 bases between. The CDR3 is 13 residues long. From germline, CDR1 is MNHNY and CDR2 SVGAGI (reference sequence). CDR3 loop: CASSVDRYTEAFF. CDR3 nucleotide sequence: TGTGCCAGCAGTGTGGACCGGTACACTGAAGCTTTCTTT.

This clonotype was seen more than once but under ten times. This may come from a read error, since a much larger clone is one base off. This chain joins TRBV29-1 and TRBJ2-3; 7 positions match TRBD2. The CDR3 runs to 14 residues. The J segment lost 1 base and the V segment lost 7 bases, leaving 8 bases of the junction unmatched. CDR1 and CDR2 from the germline V gene are SQVTM and ANQGSEA. As DNA, the CDR3 is TGCAGCGCAGTAGCGGGCCATGGCACAGATACGCAGTATTTT. Its translation: CSAVAGHGTDTQYF.

This clonotype was seen a handful of times. The chain employs TRBV7-2 and TRBJ2-7; TRBD2 matches 9 bases. Trimming cost V 2 bases and J 1 base; bases outside gene matches: 3. Germline V gene lookup returns CDR1 SGHTA and CDR2 FQGNSA. The CDR3 is 15 residues long. CDR3 in amino acids: CASSLHAGGSYEQYF. CDR3 coding DNA: TGTGCCAGCAGCTTACACGCGGGAGGGTCCTACGAGCAGTACTTC.

This clonotype was detected a few times. A clone one base away is much larger, so this may be a read error. V gene TRBV9 combines with J gene TRBJ1-2; D perhaps matches TRBD1 (6 bases). The CDR3 sequence is 15 residues long. Germline loops: CDR1 SGDLS, CDR2 YYNGEE. The CDR3 DNA reads as TGTGCCGGCAGCGTAACGGGACACGGAAACTATGGCTACACCTTC. Translation gives CAGSVTGHGNYGYTF.

This clonotype has a handful of counts. The genes are TRBV20-1 and TRBJ2-1; D ambiguous. The CDR3 contains 17 residues. In germline, CDR1 is DFQATT, CDR2 SNEGSKA (reference sequence). V lost 2 bases to trimming and J lost 9 bases, with 26 bases between them. The CDR3: CSARPEKESPRWGEQFF. Written as DNA, the CDR3 is TGCAGTGCTAGACCCGAAAAGGAGAGCCCCAGGTGGGGTGAGCAGTTCTTC.

In its sample, this clonotype was seen many times. The V gene is TRBV29-1, the J gene TRBJ2-1; a weak D match, TRBD1 (5 bases). The CDR3 runs 13 residues. V lost 3 bases and J lost 2, with 8 bases in between. Germline V gives CDR1 SQVTM, CDR2 ANQGSEA. CDR3 nucleotides: TGCAGCGTTGACCCAGGGACCTACAATGAGCAGTTCTTC. Its translation is CSVDPGTYNEQFF.

This chain connects TRBV27 to TRBJ2-3; no firm D call. Germline V gene data show CDR1 as MNHEY and CDR2 as SMNVEV (reference sequence). CDR3 size: 15 residues. Trimming removed 0 bases from V and 5 bases from J, with 12 bases in between. The chain's CDR3 is CASSLSVTPVDTQYF. The CDR3 region has the DNA TGTGCCAGCAGTTTATCTGTGACTCCCGTAGATACGCAGTATTTT.

The sample holds a few counts of this clonotype. The V call is TRBV3-1, the J call TRBJ2-5, with D perhaps TRBD1 (5 bases). Germline V gene data show CDR1 as LGHDT and CDR2 as YNNKEL (reference sequence). Trimming shortened V by 1 base and J by 5 bases, and 14 bases separated the two germline ends. This CDR3 region has 15 residues. The CDR3, as DNA: TGTGCCAGCAGCCAAGGGCCAGGGCTTGCGGAGACCCAGTACTTC. Residues: CASSQGPGLAETQYF.

Notes on this clonotype: A much bigger clone sits one base away, suggesting this may be a read error. The chain joins TRBV7-2 to TRBJ2-3, with unresolved D. The DNA matches TRBJ1-5 better at its end, which makes the J call doubtful. The CDR3 runs to 13 residues. The germline V gene encodes CDR1 SGHTA and CDR2 FQGNSA. This CDR3 reads CASSSLLAGEQHF. As DNA, the CDR3 is TGTGCCAGCAGCTCGCTGCTAGCGGGAGAGCAGCATTTT.

Only a few counts were recorded for this clonotype. The rearrangement links TRBV4-2 to TRBJ2-3; 7 bases are shared with TRBD2. CDR1 and CDR2 (germline): LGHNA, YNFKEQ. The CDR3 totals 16 residues. V shed 4 bases and J 4 bases; nucleotides not matched to a gene: 11. The chain's CDR3 is CASSPTAGSGSDTQYF. Written as DNA, the CDR3 is TGTGCCAGCAGCCCAACAGCGGGATCTGGTTCAGATACGCAGTATTTT.

At least ten counts were recorded for this clonotype. This chain links TRBV5-1 with TRBJ2-3, with D perhaps matching TRBD1 or TRBD2 (5 bases each). The CDR3 covers 15 residues. Germline values: CDR1 SGHRS, CDR2 YFSETQ. The germline V and J ends were trimmed by 4 bases and 2 bases, with 14 bases remaining between them. The CDR3 DNA follows: TGCGCCAGCAGCCCCCAGGGACGCTTCACAGATACGCAGTATTTT. The encoded protein is CASSPQGRFTDTQYF.